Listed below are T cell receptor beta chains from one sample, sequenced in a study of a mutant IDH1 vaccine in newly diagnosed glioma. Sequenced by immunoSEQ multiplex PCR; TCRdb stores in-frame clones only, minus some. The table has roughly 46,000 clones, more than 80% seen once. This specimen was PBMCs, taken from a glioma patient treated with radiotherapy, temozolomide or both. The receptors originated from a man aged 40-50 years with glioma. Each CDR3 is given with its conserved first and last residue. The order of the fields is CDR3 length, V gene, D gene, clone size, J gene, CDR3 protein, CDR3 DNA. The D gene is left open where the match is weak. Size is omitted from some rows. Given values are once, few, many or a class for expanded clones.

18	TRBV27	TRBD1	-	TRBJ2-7	CASSLQGGNPRWKGEQYF	TGTGCCAGTAGTCTACAGGGGGGAAACCCCCGATGGAAAGGCGAGCAGTACTTC
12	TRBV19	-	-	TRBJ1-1	CASKNRVLEAFF	TGTGCCAGTAAAAACAGGGTTTTGGAAGCTTTCTTT
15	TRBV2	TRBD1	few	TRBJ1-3	CASKFGTVSGNTIYF	TGTGCCAGCAAGTTCGGGACAGTCTCTGGAAACACCATATATTTT
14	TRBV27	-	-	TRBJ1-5	CASSFGDTNQPQHF	TGTGCCAGCAGTTTTGGAGACACCAATCAGCCCCAGCATTTT
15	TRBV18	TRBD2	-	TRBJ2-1	CASSPGAGAYNEQFF	TGTGCCAGCTCACCGGGAGCGGGAGCCTACAATGAGCAGTTCTTC
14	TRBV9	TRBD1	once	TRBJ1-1	CASSPQGAGAEAFF	TGTGCCAGCAGCCCGCAGGGGGCAGGAGCTGAAGCTTTCTTT
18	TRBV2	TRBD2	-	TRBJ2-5	CASSEAGGPEGRGETQYF	TGTGCCAGCAGTGAAGCGGGGGGACCCGAGGGGAGGGGAGAGACCCAGTACTTC
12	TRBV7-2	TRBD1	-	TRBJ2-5	CASSRDRETQYF	TGTGCCAGCAGCCGGGACAGGGAGACCCAGTACTTC
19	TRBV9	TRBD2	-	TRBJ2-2	CASSYGLAGIYRDTGELFF	TGTGCCAGCAGCTACGGACTAGCGGGAATCTACAGGGACACCGGGGAGCTGTTTTTT
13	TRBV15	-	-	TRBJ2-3	CATSRRKDRFLYF	TGTGCCACCAGCAGAAGAAAGGACCGGTTTTTGTATTTT
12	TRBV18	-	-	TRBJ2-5	CASSPQGETQYF	TGTGCCAGCTCACCACAAGGAGAGACCCAGTACTTC
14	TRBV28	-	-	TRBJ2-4	CASSLSGSLGIQYF	TGTGCCAGCAGTTTATCCGGCAGCCTCGGGATTCAGTACTTC
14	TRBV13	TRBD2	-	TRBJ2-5	CASRIRLAGETQYF	TGTGCCAGCAGGATAAGACTAGCGGGAGAGACCCAGTACTTC
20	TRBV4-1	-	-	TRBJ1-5	CASSRHGSGPSSESDQPQHF	TGCGCCAGCAGCCGACACGGTAGCGGGCCTTCGAGCGAGAGCGATCAGCCCCAGCATTTT
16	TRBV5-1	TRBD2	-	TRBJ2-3	CASTMGLAGGVDTQYF	TGCGCCAGCACCATGGGACTAGCGGGAGGCGTCGATACGCAGTATTTT
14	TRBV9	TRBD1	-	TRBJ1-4	CASSVGTGGEKLFF	TGTGCCAGCAGCGTAGGAACAGGGGGCGAAAAACTGTTTTTT
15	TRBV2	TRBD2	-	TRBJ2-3	CASSEWASGTDTQYF	TGTGCCAGCAGTGAATGGGCTAGCGGGACAGATACGCAGTATTTT
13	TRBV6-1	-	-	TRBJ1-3	CASSLPRANTIYF	TGTGCCAGCAGCCTCCCCAGGGCAAACACCATATATTTT
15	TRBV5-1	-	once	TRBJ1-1	CASSPGQLGASEAFF	TGCGCCAGCAGCCCAGGACAGCTAGGGGCTTCTGAAGCTTTCTTT
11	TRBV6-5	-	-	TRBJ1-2	CASSNEYGYTF	TGTGCCAGCAGTAACGAATATGGCTACACCTTC
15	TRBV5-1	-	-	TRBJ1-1	CASSLNRGVNTEAFF	TGCGCCAGCAGCTTGAACCGGGGGGTGAACACTGAAGCTTTCTTT
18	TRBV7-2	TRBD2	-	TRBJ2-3	CASSFGFISGGSTDTQYF	TGTGCCAGCAGCTTTGGATTTATTAGCGGGGGAAGCACAGATACGCAGTATTTT
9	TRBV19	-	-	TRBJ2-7	CLPHWEQYF	TGTCTCCCCCATTGGGAGCAGTACTTC
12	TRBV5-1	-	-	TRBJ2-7	CASSQGAHEQYF	TGCGCCAGCAGCCAAGGGGCCCACGAGCAGTACTTC
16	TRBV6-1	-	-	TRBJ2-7	CASSDFNRVSSYEQYF	TGTGCCAGCAGTGACTTCAACAGGGTTAGCTCCTACGAGCAGTACTTC
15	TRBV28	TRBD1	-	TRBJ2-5	CASSFTQGRGETQYF	TGTGCCAGCAGTTTCACACAGGGGCGAGGGGAGACCCAGTACTTC
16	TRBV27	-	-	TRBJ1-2	CASSFVGGSVGYGYTF	TGTGCCAGCAGTTTCGTCGGGGGCTCTGTTGGGTATGGCTACACCTTC
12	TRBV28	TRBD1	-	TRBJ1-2	CATETQGKGYTF	TGTGCCACTGAAACACAGGGGAAGGGCTACACCTTC
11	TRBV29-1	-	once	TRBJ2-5	CSVPGQETQYF	TGCAGCGTTCCCGGCCAAGAGACCCAGTACTTC
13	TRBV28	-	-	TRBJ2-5	CASSLRTVGTQYF	TGTGCCAGCAGTTTAAGGACAGTAGGGACCCAGTACTTC
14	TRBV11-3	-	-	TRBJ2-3	CASSLRLPTDTQYF	TGTGCCAGCAGCTTGCGACTCCCCACAGATACGCAGTATTTT
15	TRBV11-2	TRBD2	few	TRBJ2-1	CASSTRLAGHNEQFF	TGTGCCAGCAGCACCAGACTAGCGGGACATAATGAGCAGTTCTTC
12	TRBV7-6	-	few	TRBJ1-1	CASSSWGTEAFF	TGTGCCAGCAGCTCCTGGGGGACTGAAGCTTTCTTT
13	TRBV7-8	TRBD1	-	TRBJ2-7	CASSSRTGVEQYF	TGTGCCAGCAGCTCCCGAACAGGGGTCGAGCAGTACTTC
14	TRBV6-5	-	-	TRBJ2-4	CASSPGTAKNIQYF	TGTGCCAGCAGCCCCGGGACAGCCAAAAACATTCAGTACTTC
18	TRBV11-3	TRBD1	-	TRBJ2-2	CASSQSYLGQATTGELFF	TGTGCCAGCAGTCAATCATATCTGGGACAGGCTACCACCGGGGAGCTGTTTTTT
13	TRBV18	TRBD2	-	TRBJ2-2	CASSIGRAGELFF	TGTGCCAGCTCGATAGGGAGGGCCGGGGAGCTGTTTTTT
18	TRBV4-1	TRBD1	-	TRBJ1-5	CASSQEWDRGLERQPQHF	TGCGCCAGCAGCCAAGAATGGGACAGGGGGCTTGAGAGGCAGCCCCAGCATTTT
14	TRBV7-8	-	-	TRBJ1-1	CASSHGMGNTEAFF	TGTGCCAGCAGCCATGGAATGGGGAACACTGAAGCTTTCTTT
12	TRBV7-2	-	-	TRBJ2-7	CASSLASIEQYF	TGTGCCAGCAGCTTAGCTTCCATAGAGCAGTACTTC
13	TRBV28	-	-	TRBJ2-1	CASGWTALNEQFF	TGTGCCAGCGGATGGACTGCCCTTAATGAGCAGTTCTTC
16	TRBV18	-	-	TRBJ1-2	CASSPGLLRAGGGYTF	TGTGCCAGCTCACCGGGACTCCTCCGGGCAGGTGGTGGCTACACCTTC
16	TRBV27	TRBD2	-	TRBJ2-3	CASRLAGASYPDTQYF	TGTGCCAGCAGACTAGCGGGTGCGAGTTATCCAGATACGCAGTATTTT
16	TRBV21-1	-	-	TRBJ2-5	CASSPRPSDGGETQYF	TGTGCCAGCAGCCCCAGACCTTCTGACGGGGGGGAGACCCAGTACTTC
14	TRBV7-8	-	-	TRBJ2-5	CASSDGTWGETQYF	TGTGCCAGCAGCGACGGGACATGGGGGGAGACCCAGTACTTC
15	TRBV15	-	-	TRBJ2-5	CATSRDRQGQETQYF	TGTGCCACCAGCAGAGATCGACAAGGACAAGAGACCCAGTACTTC
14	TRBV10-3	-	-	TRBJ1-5	CAARDPVDNQPQHF	TGTGCCGCAAGGGACCCGGTAGACAATCAGCCCCAGCATTTT